Listed below are T cell receptor beta chains from one sample, sequenced in a study of beta chain features in type 1 diabetes. Libraries were prepared by immunoSEQ multiplex PCR; TCRdb keeps only in-frame clonotypes and omits some of them. There are under 500,000 clones in the sample; approximately 30% occur only once, and around 0.065% lies in the top ten. The sequencing input was naive CD4+ T cells from blood. The origin of the receptors is a man aged 18 to 29 in good health. Both conserved end residues are part of each CDR3. Each record gives: clone size, D gene, V gene, J gene, CDR3 DNA, CDR3 protein. D genes are given only for firm matches. A clone size is listed for some rows: how often the clone was seen (once, few, many), or a class if it is expanded.

few	TRBD1	TRBV15	TRBJ2-4	TGTGCCACCAGCGGGATAGGACAGGCTCTAGCCAAAAACATTCAGTACTTC	CATSGIGQALAKNIQYF
few	.	TRBV5-1	TRBJ2-1	TGCGCCAGCAGCTTGGGGCGCGAATACAATGAGCAGTTCTTC	CASSLGREYNEQFF
.	.	TRBV2	TRBJ2-7	TGTGCCAGCAGTGAACGCTCCTACGAGCAGTACTTC	CASSERSYEQYF
.	.	TRBV15	TRBJ1-2	TGTGCCACCAGCAGAGAGCGGCCAACTGGCTACACCTTC	CATSRERPTGYTF
few	.	TRBV6-1	TRBJ2-1	TGTGCCAGCAGCGAAAGTTGGAATGAGCAGTTCTTC	CASSESWNEQFF
.	.	TRBV2	TRBJ2-1	TGTGCCAGCAGTGGCCCAGGGGCGAATGAGCAGTTCTTC	CASSGPGANEQFF
few	.	TRBV2	TRBJ1-2	TGTGCCAGCACCCAGGGTCCCAACTATGGCTACACCTTC	CASTQGPNYGYTF
few	TRBD2	TRBV29-1	TRBJ2-2	TGCAGCGTTGATGGGCTAGCGGGAGGGCCGCCCACCGGGGAGCTGTTTTTT	CSVDGLAGGPPTGELFF
.	.	TRBV7-9	TRBJ2-7	TGTGCCAGCAGCACGGGACGGCTCTACGAGCAGTACTTC	CASSTGRLYEQYF
once	.	TRBV27	TRBJ2-5	TGTGCCAGCAGTACGGCGGGTTTTGGGACGGAGACCCAGTACTTC	CASSTAGFGTETQYF
.	.	TRBV28	TRBJ2-5	TGTGCCAGCAGTTTCTTCCCTTGGGGGGAGACCCAGTACTTC	CASSFFPWGETQYF
.	TRBD1	TRBV7-2	TRBJ2-7	TGTGCCAGCAGCCAAGAGAGACAGGGTATAGGCGAGCAGTACTTC	CASSQERQGIGEQYF
few	TRBD1	TRBV5-1	TRBJ2-3	TGCGCCAGCAGCGTTCCGACAGGGGCGGACGATACGCAGTATTTT	CASSVPTGADDTQYF
.	.	TRBV30	TRBJ1-2	TGTGCCTGGACTCACGGGGGGTCGGCTGGCTACACCTTC	CAWTHGGSAGYTF
.	.	TRBV27	TRBJ2-3	TGTGCCAGCAGTCGCCCTTCTAGCACAGATACGCAGTATTTT	CASSRPSSTDTQYF
.	.	TRBV20-1	TRBJ1-5	TGCAGTGCTGGCTACGGACAGCCCCAGCATTTT	CSAGYGQPQHF
once	.	TRBV5-1	TRBJ2-3	TGCGCCAGCAGCTTGGCCAACGGAAACACAGATACGCAGTATTTT	CASSLANGNTDTQYF
few	.	TRBV11-2	TRBJ2-5	TGTGCCAGCAGCGCCAGAGACTACCAAGAGACCCAGTACTTC	CASSARDYQETQYF
.	.	TRBV30	TRBJ1-4	TGTGCCTGGAGTAAGAAGGGGACTAATGAAAAACTGTTTTTT	CAWSKKGTNEKLFF
few	.	TRBV6-6	TRBJ1-5	TGTGCCAGCAGTACCGACGGGCGCAATCAGCCCCAGCATTTT	CASSTDGRNQPQHF
.	TRBD1	TRBV20-1	TRBJ2-1	TGCAGTGCTCGACAGGGTGAGCAGTTCTTC	CSARQGEQFF
.	.	TRBV30	TRBJ2-7	TGTGCCTGGAGTGGGACTACCTACGAGCAGTACTTC	CAWSGTTYEQYF
.	.	TRBV20-1	TRBJ2-1	TGCAGTGCTAGCGAAAGTCATGACCAGTTCTTC	CSASESHDQFF
once	TRBD2	TRBV7-3	TRBJ2-5	TGTGCCAGCAGCCCCTCAGGAGGGAGGGCCGGGGAGACCCAGTACTTC	CASSPSGGRAGETQYF
few	TRBD2	TRBV19	TRBJ2-1	TGTGCCACCAGGACTAGCGTCAATGAGCAGTTCTTC	CATRTSVNEQFF
.	.	TRBV7-2	TRBJ2-1	TGTGCCAGCAGCTCACGACAGGGAGGTGAGCAGTTCTTC	CASSSRQGGEQFF
.	.	TRBV9	TRBJ1-1	TGTGCCAGCGGCGCGGCGCAGGGGTCCACTGAAGCTTTCTTT	CASGAAQGSTEAFF
.	TRBD2	TRBV30	TRBJ2-7	TGTGCCTGGAGTGGGGAGGGGCCCTATAGGTACGAGCAGTACTTC	CAWSGEGPYRYEQYF
.	TRBD2	TRBV4-2	TRBJ2-3	TGTGCCAGCAGCCAAGGAGTGGGACTAGCGGTAGATACGCAGTATTTT	CASSQGVGLAVDTQYF
.	TRBD2	TRBV11-2	TRBJ2-5	TGTGCCAGCAGCTTAGGACAACTAGCGGCGAAAGAGACCCAGTACTTC	CASSLGQLAAKETQYF
few	TRBD1	TRBV9	TRBJ1-2	TGTGCCAGCAGCGTACTGGGACAGCATAACTATGGCTACACCTTC	CASSVLGQHNYGYTF
few	.	TRBV11-2	TRBJ2-1	TGTGCCAGCAGCCGGGAGGGACAGGGAAACAATGAGCAGTTCTTC	CASSREGQGNNEQFF
.	.	TRBV7-2	TRBJ1-2	TGTGCCAGCAGCTTAGTACCCTTGGCGGGGAACTATGGCTACACCTTC	CASSLVPLAGNYGYTF
.	.	TRBV28	TRBJ2-3	TGTGCCAGCAGACTCCTGGGGGCAGATACGCAGTATTTT	CASRLLGADTQYF
.	TRBD2	TRBV28	TRBJ2-3	TGTGCCAGCAGTTTTTTGGGGACTAGCGGGATTTGGGATACGCAGTATTTT	CASSFLGTSGIWDTQYF
.	.	TRBV9	TRBJ2-5	TGTGCCAGCAGCCGACCTCGAGGAGGACAAGAGACCCAGTACTTC	CASSRPRGGQETQYF
few	.	TRBV30	TRBJ2-1	TGTGCCTGGAAGGGCACACACAATGAGCAGTTCTTC	CAWKGTHNEQFF
.	TRBD1	TRBV7-9	TRBJ2-5	TGTGCCAGCAGCCCGCAGGGACAGGGAGCCGAGACCCAGTACTTC	CASSPQGQGAETQYF
.	.	TRBV7-9	TRBJ2-1	TGTGCCAGCAGCTTATGGCGAGGAATGTTGGATGAGCAGTTCTTC	CASSLWRGMLDEQFF
.	.	TRBV30	TRBJ1-1	TGTGCCTGGAGTGTACGTCGGACAGATAAAGCTAACACTGAAGCTTTCTTT	CAWSVRRTDKANTEAFF
.	.	TRBV30	TRBJ2-2	TGTGCCTTGACCGTCGTTCGCGGCGGGGAGCTGTTTTTT	CALTVVRGGELFF
few	.	TRBV29-1	TRBJ2-5	TGCAGCGTTCTACTAGCTGGAGAGACCCAGTACTTC	CSVLLAGETQYF
once	TRBD2	TRBV27	TRBJ2-5	TGTGCCAGCAGTCCGGGTCCCCCGCGGGGGGAGGAGACCCAGTACTTC	CASSPGPPRGEETQYF
.	TRBD1	TRBV18	TRBJ2-3	TGTGCCAGCTCACTTGGGACAGGCACAGATACGCAGTATTTT	CASSLGTGTDTQYF
.	.	TRBV30	TRBJ1-3	TGTGCCTGGAGTGTACTGTGGGGACTCTCTGGAAACACCATATATTTT	CAWSVLWGLSGNTIYF
.	.	TRBV14	TRBJ2-2	TGTGCCAGCAGCCCAACCGGGAGTCGGATGGGGGAGCTGTTTTTT	CASSPTGSRMGELFF
.	TRBD2	TRBV6-5	TRBJ2-3	TGTGCCACCCGGACTAGCGGGAGATCGGATACGCAGTATTTT	CATRTSGRSDTQYF
few	TRBD2	TRBV25-1	TRBJ2-1	TGTGCCAGCAGCGGGACTAGCGGGAGAGGTTACAATGAGCAGTTCTTC	CASSGTSGRGYNEQFF
.	.	TRBV5-1	TRBJ2-3	TGCGCCAGCAGCCCCATGACCGGTACCACAGATACGCAGTATTTT	CASSPMTGTTDTQYF
.	TRBD2	TRBV7-2	TRBJ2-7	TGTGCCAGCAGCCCGTCCGGCGGGAGCTCCTACGAGCAGTACTTC	CASSPSGGSSYEQYF
.	TRBD2	TRBV11-1	TRBJ2-2	TGTGCCAGCAGCCCGGGGACTAGCGGGACCGGGGAGCTGTTTTTT	CASSPGTSGTGELFF
.	TRBD1	TRBV9	TRBJ1-5	TGTGCCAGCAGCCCCCGGACAGGCGATCAGCCCCAGCATTTT	CASSPRTGDQPQHF